The present TCR beta chain was sequenced within a study of blood T cells in healthy people across ages. Study-level results: Estimates based on one million T cells were treated as lower bounds.

Each sample yielded at least 5.5 micrograms of PBMC total RNA. Next came a second PCR, run for about 6 to 12 cycles, which used a sample-barcoded 5' primer along with a J-beta primer mix. Each CDR3 protein is one row after TCRdb ran MiXCR on the 5' RACE reads. The data show hundreds of thousands of distinct CDR3 sequences, 49% seen once. A remark on this clonotype: The antigen is not known.

Germline CDR1 reads SGHTA; CDR2 reads FQGNSA. CDR3 size: 19 residues. V lost 3 bases and J lost 4; bases outside the gene matches: 19. This TCR derives from a woman aged 55-70 years in good health. The chain couples TRBV7-2 to TRBJ1-1; the match to TRBD1 covers 8 bases. Sequences were obtained from blood. DNA for the CDR3: TGTGCCAGCAGCTTTTCTAGGACAGGGCGGTGGCCCATGAGCACTGAAGCTTTCTTT. This encodes CASSFSRTGRWPMSTEAFF.